This TCR beta chain was obtained from a study of regulatory T cells in long-lasting Graves disease. Whole-study results and caveats: The persistent group shared about 2,500 public clonotypes, more than the approximately 970 shared by new patients. Lower TCR diversity was seen in persistent Graves' patients than in newly diagnosed ones.

This clonotype was picked up a small number of times. The target antigen is unknown. The time point is: persistent/refractory GD, antithyroid drugs over 5 years with positive TRAb. Preparation of the TCR library used RNA extracted from PBMCs. The authors built TCR beta libraries using iRepertoire HTBI primers and Arm-PCR of CDR3 regions. In the original analysis: Analysis of the samples identified 50 to 70 TRBV and about 14 TRBJ segments. TCRdb ran MiXCR on the multiplex PCR reads and lists one entry per CDR3 protein. TCRdb assigned the V and J calls; the authors' analysis was not used. This table holds about 420,000 distinct CDR3 sequences, less than 25% found once. The clonotype was recovered from a female donor with Graves disease. The specimen comprised peripheral blood mononuclear cells (PBMCs), sampled when the disease was refractory, from a patient treated with antithyroid drugs.

CDR3 loop: CASSFDRAYGYTF. CDR3 coding DNA: TGTGCCAGCAGTTTCGACAGGGCGTATGGCTACACCTTC. The chain couples TRBV27 to TRBJ1-2; TRBD1 matches at 7 bases. Trimming cost V 3 bases and J 5 bases; bases outside gene matches: 3. Germline V gene data show CDR1 as MNHEY and CDR2 as SMNVEV (reference sequence). This CDR3 has 13 amino acids.